A selection of T cell receptor beta chains follows, all from one sample in a study of spatial heterogeneity in lung cancer. MiXCR, applied by TCRdb to the 5' RACE reads, yields one record per CDR3 protein. The table has 40,000 to 50,000 distinct CDR3 sequences, under 12% seen once; the top ten hold roughly a sixth. The sample was PBMCs, taken at follow-up. These TCRs come from a female donor with early-stage non-small cell lung cancer. Both conserved end residues are part of each CDR3. The D gene is left open where the match is weak. Clone sizes are given selectively: once, few, many, or a class where the clone is expanded.

>TRBV3-1|TRBD1|many|TRBJ1-6
TGTGCCAGCACCGGACAGGCTAATAATTCACCCCTCCACTTT
CASTGQANNSPLHF
>TRBV6-2/TRBV6-3|-|many|TRBJ2-7
TGTGCCAGCAGTCTGGGGGGAAATTCCTTCGAGCAGTACTTC
CASSLGGNSFEQYF
>TRBV14|-|many|TRBJ2-2
TGTGCCAGCAGCCACCAAGATTACTCCGGGGAGCTGTTTTTT
CASSHQDYSGELFF
>TRBV12-3/TRBV12-4|TRBD1|-|TRBJ2-3
TGTGCCAGCAGTTCCGAGACAGGGGGCAGGGATACGCAGTATTTT
CASSSETGGRDTQYF
>TRBV6-4|-|-|TRBJ1-2
TGTGCCAGCAGTGATGGACCCTATGGCTACACCTTC
CASSDGPYGYTF
>TRBV4-3|-|medium-sized|TRBJ2-4
TGCGCCAGCAGCCAAGATTTCGAGGGGGCCAAAAACATTCAGTACTTC
CASSQDFEGAKNIQYF
>TRBV7-2|-|few|TRBJ1-4
TGTGCCAGCAGCCAGGGCCCCATAGGATTTGCAACTAATGAAAAACTGTTTTTT
CASSQGPIGFATNEKLFF
>TRBV10-3|-|few|TRBJ1-2
TGTGCCACGTCACAAGTGTATGGCTACACCTTC
CATSQVYGYTF
>TRBV20-1|-|few|TRBJ2-7
TGCAGTGCTAGTGGGGACAACGCCGGCGAGCAGTACTTC
CSASGDNAGEQYF
>TRBV7-9|-|many|TRBJ2-3
TGTGCCAGCAGCCCTAGCACAGATACGCAGTATTTT
CASSPSTDTQYF
>TRBV28|-|many|TRBJ1-5
TGTGCCAGCAGCCCCCGACGGGGGAATAGCAATCAGCCCCAGCATTTT
CASSPRRGNSNQPQHF
>TRBV7-8|-|many|TRBJ2-7
TGTGCCAGCAAAAGACAGGACTCCTACGAGCAGTACTTC
CASKRQDSYEQYF
>TRBV7-2|-|many|TRBJ1-6
TGTGCCAGCAGCTTAGGGACAGTAAAAAATTCACCCCTCCACTTT
CASSLGTVKNSPLHF
>TRBV5-1|TRBD2|many|TRBJ2-1
TGCGCCAGCAGCTTGGGGACTAGCGGGAATGAGCAGTTCTTC
CASSLGTSGNEQFF
>TRBV4-2|-|-|TRBJ1-1
TGTGCCAGCAGCCAAGATCTTCGAAGGCCGACTGAAGCTTTCTTT
CASSQDLRRPTEAFF
>TRBV9|-|many|TRBJ2-3
TGTGCCAGCAGCGTAGCTCCGAGGTCCTCTAGCACAGATACGCAGTATTTT
CASSVAPRSSSTDTQYF
>TRBV20-1|-|many|TRBJ1-1
TGCAGTCGGGCGACGGGGACTGAAGCTTTCTTT
CSRATGTEAFF
>TRBV20-1|-|few|TRBJ1-4
TGCAGTGCCGCCCCCCAATCGACTAATGAAAAACTGTTTTTT
CSAAPQSTNEKLFF
>TRBV28|-|many|TRBJ2-7
TGTGCCAGCAGGGCGGCCGTCGGGGAGTACTTC
CASRAAVGEYF
>TRBV28|-|few|TRBJ2-1
TGTGCCAGCGGAAAGCGCAATGAGCAGTTCTTC
CASGKRNEQFF
>TRBV5-6|-|-|TRBJ2-7
TGTGCCAGCAGCTTGGGTAAAAGGTACGAGCAGTACTTC
CASSLGKRYEQYF
>TRBV6-2/TRBV6-3|-|medium-sized|TRBJ2-5
TGTGCCAGCAGTTACGGCGACGTGGACCAAGAGACCCAGTACTTC
CASSYGDVDQETQYF
>TRBV4-1|-|few|TRBJ2-2
TGCGCCAGCAGCCGGCAGAACACCGGGGAGCTGTTTTTT
CASSRQNTGELFF
>TRBV28|-|many|TRBJ2-7
TGTGCCAGCAGTTTCGCCCCGGGACTGGTGACGTCCTACGAGCAGTACTTC
CASSFAPGLVTSYEQYF
>TRBV12-3/TRBV12-4|-|-|TRBJ1-1
TGTGCCAGCAGTCCCGGGCAGGTCCGACTAGCTATCACTGAAGCTTTCTTT
CASSPGQVRLAITEAFF
>TRBV19|TRBD1|few|TRBJ2-6
TGTGCCAGTAGCCGAGGGTACGGGACAGGGCGCTCTGGGGCCAACGTCCTGACTTTC
CASSRGYGTGRSGANVLTF
>TRBV4-1|-|-|TRBJ2-3
TGCGCCAGCACTTTAAACGGGGGGCCGGCCACAGATACGCAGTATTTT
CASTLNGGPATDTQYF
>TRBV29-1|-|few|TRBJ1-5
TGCAGCGTTGAGGATACAGACCTTAGCAATCAGCCCCAGCATTTT
CSVEDTDLSNQPQHF
>TRBV15|-|-|TRBJ2-2
TGTGCCACCAGCACCCAGGCGAACACCGGGGAGCTGTTTTTT
CATSTQANTGELFF
>TRBV5-1|-|many|TRBJ2-1
TGCGCCAGCAGCTTGCAGTTATTCCGTAATGAGCAGTTCTTC
CASSLQLFRNEQFF
>TRBV3-1|-|few|TRBJ2-1
TGTGCCAGCAGCCAAGTCTTAGGTTTTAATGACAATGAGCAGTTCTTC
CASSQVLGFNDNEQFF